The TCR beta chain described here comes from a study of regulatory T cells in long-lasting Graves disease. Noted time point: persistent/refractory GD, antithyroid drugs over 5 years with positive TRAb. PBMC RNA served as the TCR library source. This clonotype was picked up many times. Arm-PCR of CDR3 regions and iRepertoire HTBI primers were the basis on which TCR beta libraries were built. TCRdb fed the multiplex PCR reads into MiXCR, producing one record per CDR3 protein. The sample lists about 340,000 distinct CDR3 sequences, 15% to 20% occurring once. The clonotype originates from a female donor with Graves disease. The sequences come from peripheral blood mononuclear cells (PBMCs), collected when the disease was refractory, from a patient treated with antithyroid drugs.

The CDR3 is CASSPTAGAPNIQYF. The CDR3 DNA follows: TGTGCCAGCAGCCCCACGGCGGGGGCCCCAAACATTCAGTACTTC. This chain uses TRBV12-3 or TRBV12-4 with TRBJ2-4; a possible D gene is TRBD2 (7 bases). Trimming shortened V by 6 bases and J by 6 bases, and 18 bases separated the two germline ends. This CDR3 has 15 amino acids.